This T cell receptor (beta chain) was obtained from a study of cytomegalovirus exposure and HLA in healthy donors. Study-wide context: An early release of data contained about 85 million unique TCRs, which came from HLA-typed donors.

13 Jbeta primers and 60 Vbeta primers were used for the PCR. Using immunoSEQ multiplex PCR, the repertoire was profiled, and TCRdb retains in-frame clones only, with some absent. The profile covers over 60,000 clones, with 75% appearing a single time and about 7.1% taken by the ten largest. V lost 3 bases and J lost 3, with 12 bases in between. This CDR3 is 15 amino acids long. Germline loops: CDR1 MDHEN, CDR2 SYDVKM. This rearrangement joins TRBV28 to TRBJ2-4; D may be TRBD2 (6 bases). The sequence was collected from a woman aged 25-40 years in good health and CMV-seropositive. Sequences were obtained from PBMCs. CDR3 in DNA: TGTGCCAGCAGTTTCGACGGGAGAGGCAAAAACATTCAGTACTTC. Translating it yields CASSFDGRGKNIQYF.